This TCR beta chain was recorded in a study of cytomegalovirus exposure and HLA in healthy donors. Study at large: A prior study identified approximately 120 million unique TCR beta sequences from around 180 million T cells. Broader study findings: A few of the chains that were CMV-associated were confirmed in vitro to be specific for CMV antigens. TCR beta V segments were, for the most part, productive about 87% or about 30% of the time in an earlier analysis.

Regarding this clone: Its antigen is unknown.

CDR3 length equals 14 residues. CDR1 and CDR2 (germline): KGHSH, LQKENI. V shed 4 bases and J shed 0 bases, with 9 bases lying between them. The PCR made use of 60 Vbeta and 13 Jbeta primers. Original processing methods: There were 80 million or so unique TCR beta chains by a later count, and 10 million to 12 million of them were shared. Profiled with immunoSEQ multiplex PCR; TCRdb holds only in-frame clones, not every one. That table is the source of V, J and clone size, and D and trimming were worked out from the DNA. The data hold approximately 130,000 clones, with 77% observed a single time. This clonotype was obtained from a man between 18 and 35 years old in good health and CMV-seropositive. The J gene is TRBJ1-1, the V gene TRBV18; D is uncertain. Sequenced input: PBMCs. The CDR3: CASSLYRVNTEAFF. The CDR3 region has the DNA TGTGCCAGCTCACTCTACCGGGTGAACACTGAAGCTTTCTTT.